This record covers a single T cell receptor (beta chain). Its matching antigen is unknown. The junction differs from germline at one of its ends, possibly a read error. These data are taken from a study of tumor-infiltrating lymphocytes in primary liver carcinoma. Overall study: These patients were men and women whose ages were 30 to 69 years. Study-wide points: Relative to tumor region pairs, the tumor-adjacent and tumor-blood pairs showed overlap that was lower. Tumor samples exhibited a significantly greater top-250-clone fraction than blood samples (p = 0.039).

Germline values: CDR1 SEHNR, CDR2 FQNEAQ (reference sequence). CDR3 length equals 17 residues. The input was approximately 0.45 ug total RNA; TCR beta cDNA was made from it with a constant-region primer. It was through three nested multiplex PCR rounds of slightly modified ARM-PCR that TCR beta libraries arose. TRBV1-TRBV30 forward primers and a C-beta reverse primer were used in the first two PCR rounds, which each ran for 9 to 10 cycles. Each CDR3 protein gets one entry after TCRdb re-called the multiplex PCR reads with MiXCR. The sample lists roughly 40,000 distinct CDR3 sequences, approximately 71% seen once, with around two fifths in the top ten. Unsorted bulk tissue, roughly 20-32 mg of it, served as the source for co-extraction of RNA and DNA.

The clonotype originates from a woman in her 30s with primary liver carcinoma and hepatitis B virus infection. This chain connects TRBV7-9 to TRBJ2-2, with D perhaps matching TRBD2 (5 bases). The sample consisted of tumor-adjacent normal liver tissue. The CDR3 reads CASSFPLGMANTWELFF. CDR3 DNA sequence: TGTGCCAGCAGCTTCCCCCTCGGGATGGCGAACACCTGGGAGCTGTTTTTT.